What follows are 27 T cell receptor beta chains derived from one specimen sequenced in a study of spatial heterogeneity in lung cancer. The time point is: sample taken at primary tumor resection. The sequenced material consisted of unsorted whole RNA from tumor, nontumor lung or frozen PBMC. TCRdb re-analysed the 5' RACE reads in MiXCR, keeping a single row per CDR3 protein. Among 50,000 to 65,000 distinct CDR3 sequences listed, 7.5% to 9% were seen once. Sequenced material: PBMCs, taken at surgery. The receptors derive from a female donor with early-stage non-small cell lung cancer.

This clonotype was counted ten times or more. The chain carries TRBV5-1 and TRBJ2-1; D gene unclear. CDR3 length: 16 amino acids. The germline CDR1 and CDR2 sequences are SGHRS and YFSETQ. V dropped 5 bases and J dropped 0 bases, with 15 bases sitting between them. CDR3 sequence (DNA): TGCGCCAGCAGTCTTGGAGTAGGCAGCTCCTACAATGAGCAGTTCTTC. Amino acid sequence: CASSLGVGSSYNEQFF.

This clonotype was observed at least ten times. The chain links TRBV5-1 to TRBJ1-5; D possibly corresponds to TRBD1 (5 bases). Trimming left V 0 bases short and J 7 bases short, with 14 bases between. The CDR3 is 15 amino acids. Per the germline V gene, CDR1 is SGHRS and CDR2 is YFSETQ. The CDR3 region is CASSLEVGAEQPQHF. In DNA, the CDR3 is TGCGCCAGCAGCTTGGAAGTTGGGGCCGAACAGCCCCAGCATTTT.

This clonotype was counted between two and nine times. The J gene is TRBJ2-7, the V gene TRBV20-1, with D possibly TRBD1 on 6 matching bases. V dropped 1 base and J dropped 1 base, with 14 bases sitting between them. This CDR3 region has 15 residues. The germline V gene has CDR1 DFQATT and CDR2 SNEGSKA (reference sequence). CDR3 sequence (DNA): TGCAGTGCTAGAGCGGCGACACAGGGATCCTACGAGCAGTACTTC. This codes for CSARAATQGSYEQYF.

V gene TRBV30 combines with J gene TRBJ2-2; D remains unclear. Germline loops: CDR1 GTSNPN, CDR2 SVGIG (reference sequence). This CDR3 comprises 12 residues. V gave up 7 bases and J gave up 2 bases, with 8 bases separating them. The CDR3 sequence is CALAGNTGELFF. The CDR3 nucleotides read TGTGCCTTAGCCGGAAACACCGGGGAGCTGTTTTTT.

This clonotype was counted only a few times. This rearrangement joins TRBV5-1 to TRBJ2-5; D is possibly TRBD1 or TRBD2 (5 bases each). The CDR3 totals 15 residues. In germline, CDR1 is SGHRS, CDR2 YFSETQ. V lost 2 bases and J 2 bases, leaving 13 bases between the germline ends. The CDR3 DNA is TGCGCCAGCAGCTTTTGGGGACGACCTCAAGAGACCCAGTACTTC. Encoded protein: CASSFWGRPQETQYF.

Ten or more counts support this clonotype. The chain is built from TRBV5-6 and TRBJ1-4; D is ambiguous. Trimming cost V 4 bases and J 14 bases, with 18 bases left between them. The V gene's germline CDR1 is SGHDT and CDR2 YYEEEE. The CDR3 runs to 13 residues. The DNA of the CDR3 is TGTGCCAGCAGCCCCGATATGGCAGGTTCCCTGTTTTTT. Protein product: CASSPDMAGSLFF. Full variable domain (outside the CDR3, taken from reference TRBV5-6 and TRBJ1-4): DAGVTQSPTHLIKTRGQQVTLRCSPKSGHDTVSWYQQALGQGPQFIFQYYEEEERQRGNFPDRFSGHQFPNYSSELNVNALLLGDSALYLCASSPDMAGSLFFGSGTQLSVL.

Notes on this clonotype: This may arise from a read error, as a much more abundant clone is one base away. This chain uses TRBV27 with TRBJ1-6; D possibly corresponds to TRBD1 (5 bases). The V and J ends lost 5 bases and 3 bases respectively, with 11 bases between them. Germline CDR1 and CDR2: MNHEY and SMNVEV (reference sequence). CDR3 length equals 15 residues. The CDR3 DNA is TGTGCCAGCAGTAAGGACGGGGGCTATAATTCACCCCTCCACTTT. It codes for CASSKDGGYNSPLHF.

The chain uses TRBV6-1 and TRBJ2-2, with TRBD1 as a possible D gene (6 bases). Germline CDR1 is MNHNS and CDR2 is SASEGT. V was pared by 10 bases and J by 2 bases, with 20 bases between. The CDR3 runs to 16 residues. The CDR3 region has the DNA TGTGCCACCTGGCCGCCTGACAGGTCTAACACCGGGGAGCTGTTTTTT. This encodes CATWPPDRSNTGELFF.

V usage is TRBV12-3 or TRBV12-4 and J usage is TRBJ2-1; TRBD2 matches at 13 bases. V dropped 4 bases and J dropped 5; count of bases not matched to a gene: 5. This CDR3 contains 16 residues. DNA for the CDR3: TGTGCCAGCAGTTACGGGACTAGCGGGACGGACAATGAGCAGTTCTTC. It encodes CASSYGTSGTDNEQFF.

This clonotype was observed a handful of times. The chain is built from TRBV10-3 and TRBJ2-3; D ambiguous. The CDR3 length is 13 residues. Germline assignment: CDR1 ENHRY and CDR2 SYGVKD. Trimming stripped 7 bases from V and 0 bases from J, with 8 bases between. CDR3 region: CAIKSGSTDTQYF. In DNA form, the CDR3 reads TGTGCCATCAAATCCGGTAGCACAGATACGCAGTATTTT.

Ten or more counts support this clonotype. The CDR3 DNA reads TGTGCCAGCAGCTTTGACAGTGACTATGGCTACACCTTC. Amino acids: CASSFDSDYGYTF. The chain joins TRBV7-9 to TRBJ1-2, with D perhaps matching TRBD1 (5 bases). V was shortened by 3 bases and J by 3 bases, with 8 bases between the two germline ends. CDR3 length equals 13 residues. Germline values: CDR1 SEHNR, CDR2 FQNEAQ (reference sequence).

This clonotype was picked up a small number of times. The chain couples TRBV28 to TRBJ1-5; the D gene is possibly TRBD1 (6 bases). Germline CDR1 MDHEN, CDR2 SYDVKM. Trimming removed 6 bases at V and 7 bases at J, with 16 bases between. This CDR3 is built from 14 residues. The DNA for the CDR3 is TGTGCCAGCAGGCCTGGGGGCAAAGGGCAGCCCCAGCATTTT. This gives the protein CASRPGGKGQPQHF.

This clonotype has ten or more counts. One junction end disagrees with the germline gene, perhaps due to a read error. V gene TRBV6-1 combines with J gene TRBJ1-1, with D unclear. In germline, CDR1 is MNHNS, CDR2 SASEGT. The CDR3 consists of 15 residues. CDR3 sequence reads: CASSEVRILNTEAFF. The CDR3 coding sequence is TGTGCCAGCAGCGAAGTAAGGATTCTGAACACTGAAGCTTTCTTT.

The J gene is TRBJ1-1, the V gene TRBV4-1; D remains unclear. The germline V gene has CDR1 MGHRA and CDR2 YSYEKL. CDR3 length: 14 amino acids. Trimming took off 5 bases at V and 5 bases at J, with 15 bases between the two ends. The CDR3 bases are TGCGCCAGCAGCTGGAGTCCGCTAAGGACTGAAGCTTTCTTT. Its protein is CASSWSPLRTEAFF.

This clonotype was counted only a few times. The rearrangement uses TRBV28 and TRBJ1-5; 9 positions agree with TRBD1. Trimming cost V 5 bases and J 4 bases; bases outside gene matches: 6. This CDR3 has 15 residues. Germline assignment: CDR1 MDHEN and CDR2 SYDVKM. The CDR3 spells CASSPPGQGNQPQHF. In nucleotides, the CDR3 is TGTGCCAGCAGTCCACCGGGACAGGGTAATCAGCCCCAGCATTTT.

This clonotype was observed many times. This chain uses TRBV9 with TRBJ2-1; maybe TRBD2 (6 bases). From germline, CDR1 is SGDLS and CDR2 YYNGEE. Trimming stripped 0 bases from V and 3 bases from J, with 19 bases between. The CDR3 length is 18 residues. CDR3 coding DNA: TGTGCCAGCAGCGTAGCCATGGCTAGTGGGGGGTTCTACAATGAGCAGTTCTTC. Translated, it gives CASSVAMASGGFYNEQFF.

This clonotype was detected many times. The chain carries TRBV28 and TRBJ1-5; D uncertain. Trimming stripped 8 bases from V and 1 base from J, with 12 bases between. This CDR3 region has 14 residues. Germline V gene sequence: CDR1 MDHEN, CDR2 SYDVKM. The CDR3 here is CASAGRGSNQPQHF. In DNA, the CDR3 is TGTGCCAGCGCAGGACGTGGGAGCAATCAGCCCCAGCATTTT.

This clonotype was counted at least ten times. J is TRBJ2-3 and V is TRBV3-1; weak D call: TRBD2 (7 bases). Trimming removed 0 bases at V and 5 bases at J, with 18 bases between. This CDR3 has 17 residues. CDR1 LGHDT and CDR2 YNNKEL come from the germline V gene (reference sequence). This CDR3 is CASSQDWSGGRVDTQYF. For the CDR3, the DNA is TGTGCCAGCAGCCAAGATTGGTCGGGGGGCCGAGTAGATACGCAGTATTTT.

This clonotype was recorded many times. The gene calls are TRBV23-1 and TRBJ2-1, with D tentatively TRBD1 (6 bases). TRBV23-1 is designated an ORF whose function remains uncertain. Trimming pared 7 bases from V and 2 bases from J, leaving 18 bases between. The CDR3 loop spans 16 amino acids. CDR3 region: CASTLQPRDTYNEQFF. The DNA for the CDR3 is TGCGCCAGCACCCTTCAACCCCGGGACACCTACAATGAGCAGTTCTTC.

This clonotype was recorded many times. The genes are TRBV25-1 and TRBJ1-1; no definite D call. Trimming took 0 bases from V and 1 from J, leaving 9 bases between them. From germline, CDR1 is MGHDK and CDR2 SYGVNS. This CDR3 region has 15 residues. As DNA, the CDR3 is TGTGCCAGCAGTGAATACAAAGGCAGGAACACTGAAGCTTTCTTT. As protein: CASSEYKGRNTEAFF. The variable domain in full, completed from reference TRBV25-1 and TRBJ1-1, reads EADIYQTPRYLVIGTGKKITLECSQTMGHDKMYWYQQDPGMELHLIHYSYGVNSTEKGDLSSESTVSRIRTEHFPLTLESARPSHTSQYLCASSEYKGRNTEAFFGQGTRLTVV.

This clonotype was counted ten times or more. The chain employs TRBV9 and TRBJ1-6; D might be TRBD1 (5 bases). CDR3 length: 13 residues. The V gene's germline CDR1 is SGDLS and CDR2 YYNGEE. V gave up 0 bases and J gave up 9 bases, with 7 bases separating them. CDR3 in amino acids: CASSVAQGSPLHF. The CDR3, as DNA: TGTGCCAGCAGCGTAGCTCAGGGTTCACCCCTCCACTTT.

The sample holds a few counts of this clonotype. The rearrangement links TRBV5-4 to TRBJ2-1; the D gene is possibly TRBD1 (6 bases). Looked up from germline, CDR1 is SGHNT and CDR2 is YYREEE (reference sequence). Trimming took off 4 bases at V and 10 bases at J, with 12 bases between the two ends. The CDR3 is 12 amino acids. CDR3 sequence (DNA): TGTGCCAGCAGCCCTAGGACAGAAGAGCAGTTCTTC. Encoded protein: CASSPRTEEQFF.

Ten or more counts support this clonotype. V usage is TRBV7-8 and J usage is TRBJ2-1; tentatively, D is TRBD2 (5 bases). Trimming removed 5 bases from V and 8 bases from J, with 16 bases in between. The CDR3 length is 14 residues. The germline V gene encodes CDR1 SGHVS and CDR2 FQNEAQ. The CDR3 loop is CASSPGVGVDEQFF. CDR3 bases: TGTGCCAGCAGCCCGGGCGTCGGGGTGGATGAGCAGTTCTTC.

The V gene is TRBV20-1, the J gene TRBJ1-2; 7 nucleotides line up with TRBD1. Per the germline V gene, CDR1 is DFQATT and CDR2 is SNEGSKA (reference sequence). With 6 bases clipped from V and 0 bases from J, the junction kept 4 bases outside the gene matches. The CDR3 loop spans 13 amino acids. The DNA of the CDR3 is TGCAGTGCCCCAGGGGGTGCTAACTATGGCTACACCTTC. Residues: CSAPGGANYGYTF.

V usage is TRBV7-8 and J usage is TRBJ1-1; possible D gene TRBD1, 5 bases. The CDR3 runs 12 residues. The V and J ends lost 0 bases and 6 bases respectively, with 5 bases between them. From germline, CDR1 is SGHVS and CDR2 FQNEAQ. As DNA, the CDR3 is TGTGCCAGCAGCTTAGCGGGGGCTGAAGCTTTCTTT. Translation: CASSLAGAEAFF.

This clonotype was seen only a few times. The V call is TRBV10-3, the J call TRBJ1-3; D gene uncertain. The CDR3 runs 14 residues. The V gene lost 7 bases and the J gene lost 7 bases, with 17 bases spanning the gap. Germline values: CDR1 ENHRY, CDR2 SYGVKD. CDR3 in amino acids: CAITPSGGWNTIYF. CDR3 DNA: TGTGCCATCACACCCAGCGGAGGGTGGAACACCATATATTTT.

This sequence joins TRBV2 and TRBJ1-6; a possible D gene is TRBD1 (5 bases). The CDR3 length is 15 residues. From germline, CDR1 is SNHLY and CDR2 FYNNEI. Trimming removed 4 bases at V and 4 bases at J, with 11 bases between. CDR3 loop: CASSGGRAYNSPLHF. As DNA, the CDR3 is TGTGCCAGCAGTGGGGGCAGGGCATATAATTCACCCCTCCACTTT.